This is a list of T cell receptor beta chains from one sample in a study of CD8 T cells in ankylosing spondylitis. TCRdb re-called the 5' RACE reads through MiXCR, storing one row per CDR3 protein. In the table there are 400,000 or so distinct CDR3 sequences, 26% of which are singletons. The sequencing input was blood, either unsorted or a sorted T cell fraction (not recorded which). The receptors were sampled from a male donor with ankylosing spondylitis. Both conserved end residues are part of each CDR3. The order of the fields is D gene, J gene, V gene, CDR3 protein. D genes are given only for firm matches.

d_gene: .; j_gene: TRBJ1-2; v_gene: TRBV6-5; CDR3aa: CASGRANYGYTF
d_gene: .; j_gene: TRBJ2-2; v_gene: TRBV5-1; CDR3aa: CASSIVLNTGELFF
d_gene: .; j_gene: TRBJ1-1; v_gene: TRBV3-1; CDR3aa: CASSQLGGDTEAFF
d_gene: .; j_gene: TRBJ2-1; v_gene: TRBV20-1; CDR3aa: CSARVGGSTYNEQFF
d_gene: .; j_gene: TRBJ2-1; v_gene: TRBV7-9; CDR3aa: CASSLTSAQQFF
d_gene: .; j_gene: TRBJ2-3; v_gene: TRBV12-3/TRBV12-4; CDR3aa: CASSFAGGIHF
d_gene: TRBD2; j_gene: TRBJ2-2; v_gene: TRBV4-2; CDR3aa: CASSQTSAGLAGDTGELFF
d_gene: .; j_gene: TRBJ1-5; v_gene: TRBV6-4; CDR3aa: CASSAETDQPQHF
d_gene: TRBD2; j_gene: TRBJ2-7; v_gene: TRBV4-2; CDR3aa: CASSLGLSGSYEQYF
d_gene: .; j_gene: TRBJ1-5; v_gene: TRBV20-1; CDR3aa: CSASPGLGQPQHF
d_gene: .; j_gene: TRBJ2-7; v_gene: TRBV5-1; CDR3aa: CASSDQGGSYEQYF
d_gene: TRBD2; j_gene: TRBJ2-3; v_gene: TRBV5-1; CDR3aa: CASRAIAGSTDTQYF
d_gene: .; j_gene: TRBJ2-2; v_gene: TRBV24-1; CDR3aa: CATSAAGFTGELFF
d_gene: .; j_gene: TRBJ2-3; v_gene: TRBV10-3; CDR3aa: CAISAGGHSTDTQYF
d_gene: TRBD2; j_gene: TRBJ2-3; v_gene: TRBV20-1; CDR3aa: CSASFLAGEEDTQYF
d_gene: .; j_gene: TRBJ2-1; v_gene: TRBV20-1; CDR3aa: CSARRDTTINEQFF
d_gene: TRBD2; j_gene: TRBJ2-1; v_gene: TRBV20-1; CDR3aa: CSAPTPAGVIEQFF
d_gene: .; j_gene: TRBJ1-3; v_gene: TRBV6-1; CDR3aa: CASNEGTGNTIYF
d_gene: .; j_gene: TRBJ2-5; v_gene: TRBV7-8; CDR3aa: CASSLRMGETQYF
d_gene: .; j_gene: TRBJ2-5; v_gene: TRBV5-1; CDR3aa: CASSQGRERETQYF
d_gene: .; j_gene: TRBJ1-1; v_gene: TRBV5-1; CDR3aa: CASTSRAGNLNTEAFF
d_gene: .; j_gene: TRBJ2-7; v_gene: TRBV3-1; CDR3aa: CASSTRDNSYEQYF
d_gene: .; j_gene: TRBJ1-1; v_gene: TRBV19; CDR3aa: CASRGGLSDTEAFF
d_gene: .; j_gene: TRBJ2-4; v_gene: TRBV4-2; CDR3aa: CASSQEPGATYLAKNIQYF
d_gene: TRBD1; j_gene: TRBJ2-1; v_gene: TRBV29-1; CDR3aa: CSLGGSTYNEQFF
d_gene: TRBD2; j_gene: TRBJ2-1; v_gene: TRBV11-3; CDR3aa: CASSPLAGKYNEQFF
d_gene: .; j_gene: TRBJ1-1; v_gene: TRBV7-9; CDR3aa: CASSSRVRMNTEAFF
d_gene: .; j_gene: TRBJ1-6; v_gene: TRBV12-3/TRBV12-4; CDR3aa: CASTGDPTLASPLHF
d_gene: TRBD1; j_gene: TRBJ2-3; v_gene: TRBV24-1; CDR3aa: CATRGQGKDTQYF
d_gene: TRBD1; j_gene: TRBJ1-3; v_gene: TRBV3-1; CDR3aa: CATSQESGGLSGNTIYF
d_gene: .; j_gene: TRBJ1-2; v_gene: TRBV4-1; CDR3aa: CASSQDQQNYGYTF
d_gene: .; j_gene: TRBJ2-1; v_gene: TRBV20-1; CDR3aa: CSARVPQIHEQFF
d_gene: .; j_gene: TRBJ1-3; v_gene: TRBV2; CDR3aa: CASSPEGLNSGNTIYF
d_gene: TRBD1; j_gene: TRBJ1-1; v_gene: TRBV29-1; CDR3aa: CSVGQGRVVDTEAFF
d_gene: .; j_gene: TRBJ2-1; v_gene: TRBV12-3/TRBV12-4; CDR3aa: CASSIGTLDEQFF
d_gene: TRBD1; j_gene: TRBJ1-1; v_gene: TRBV7-9; CDR3aa: CASSSTRQGAIEAFF
d_gene: TRBD1; j_gene: TRBJ2-3; v_gene: TRBV29-1; CDR3aa: CSAISGTGGDTQYF
d_gene: TRBD1; j_gene: TRBJ1-2; v_gene: TRBV5-1; CDR3aa: CASSLSGTGVGYTF
d_gene: .; j_gene: TRBJ2-7; v_gene: TRBV29-1; CDR3aa: CSVVQGLFSYEQYF
d_gene: TRBD1; j_gene: TRBJ1-1; v_gene: TRBV5-1; CDR3aa: CASSEQGPNTEAFF
d_gene: .; j_gene: TRBJ1-1; v_gene: TRBV5-1; CDR3aa: CASSRGTASAGTEAFF
d_gene: .; j_gene: TRBJ2-2; v_gene: TRBV6-1; CDR3aa: CASRVSVTTGELFF
d_gene: .; j_gene: TRBJ2-7; v_gene: TRBV12-3/TRBV12-4; CDR3aa: CASSLTTGLTGEQYF
d_gene: TRBD1; j_gene: TRBJ2-3; v_gene: TRBV7-9; CDR3aa: CASSPLGQGTDTQYF
d_gene: .; j_gene: TRBJ1-2; v_gene: TRBV29-1; CDR3aa: CSVGEPSPGYGYTF
d_gene: TRBD1; j_gene: TRBJ2-6; v_gene: TRBV6-1; CDR3aa: CASSLRTGRANVLTF
d_gene: TRBD2; j_gene: TRBJ2-1; v_gene: TRBV20-1; CDR3aa: CSARDPAGEGNEQFF
d_gene: TRBD1; j_gene: TRBJ2-5; v_gene: TRBV10-3; CDR3aa: CAISADRNQETQYF
d_gene: .; j_gene: TRBJ2-2; v_gene: TRBV2; CDR3aa: CASSEWGSGELFF